The clone carrying this T cell receptor (beta chain) was found many times. Its antigen is not identified. RNA transcripts were the template for amplifying TCR beta CDR3 regions. The HTBI set primed first-round TCR CDR3 RT-PCR. TCRdb redid the calling of the multiplex PCR reads with MiXCR, one entry per CDR3 protein. The table shows 380,000 or so distinct CDR3 sequences, with around 14% occurring only once. This sample is part of a study of T cells in Graves' hyperthyroidism and ophthalmopathy. About the study: At the time of initial diagnosis and before any treatment, peripheral blood was collected.

The V end was cut by 5 bases, the J end by 1 base, with 14 bases between. This CDR3 spans 14 amino acids. Germline CDR1 is DFQATT and CDR2 is SNEGSKA (reference sequence). Diagnosis rested on symptoms, serum thyroxine and TRAb, thyroid ultrasound, and orbital computed tomography. General study findings and limits: Clonotypes that were expanded in thyroid above 0.001 mostly appeared in blood too.

This chain links TRBV20-1 with TRBJ1-1, with a possible D match to TRBD1 (6 bases). The sample was blood. This receptor was identified in a woman between 25 and 40 years old with Graves' hyperthyroidism. The CDR3 region is CSASRGAPNTEAFF. Written as DNA, the CDR3 is TGCAGTGCTTCAAGGGGGGCGCCGAACACTGAAGCTTTCTTT.